Listed below are T cell receptor beta chains from one sample, sequenced in a study of T cells in narcolepsy. The repertoire was sequenced with immunoSEQ multiplex PCR; TCRdb's copy has only in-frame clones and lacks some. Found here are under 35,000 clones, under 85% of them singletons; the top ten hold 2.6%. What was sequenced was CD45RA- memory CD4+ T cells from PBMCs. Receptor source: a human donor with narcolepsy. CDR3s include the opening cysteine and the closing phenylalanine or tryptophan. D genes are given only for firm matches.

CDR3 protein: CASSPLDGLGNTGELFF; CDR3 DNA: TGTGCCAGCAGCCCTTTGGACGGACTAGGGAACACCGGGGAGCTGTTTTTT; J gene: TRBJ2-2; D gene: TRBD2; V gene: TRBV7-6
CDR3 protein: CSVSGAYEQYF; CDR3 DNA: TGCAGCGTATCAGGGGCCTACGAGCAGTACTTC; J gene: TRBJ2-7; D gene: -; V gene: TRBV29-1
CDR3 protein: CASSGAQGGYTF; CDR3 DNA: TGTGCCAGCAGCGGAGCCCAGGGAGGCTACACCTTC; J gene: TRBJ1-2; D gene: -; V gene: TRBV9
CDR3 protein: CASSMALPSGNTIYF; CDR3 DNA: TGTGCCAGCAGCATGGCCCTACCCTCTGGAAACACCATATATTTT; J gene: TRBJ1-3; D gene: -; V gene: TRBV13
CDR3 protein: CAISTGTANEKLFF; CDR3 DNA: TGTGCCATCAGTACCGGGACCGCTAATGAAAAACTGTTTTTT; J gene: TRBJ1-4; D gene: -; V gene: TRBV10-3
CDR3 protein: CASSPKGAGDSRGTQYF; CDR3 DNA: TGTGCCAGCAGCCCAAAAGGGGCCGGGGACTCTCGAGGTACGCAGTATTTT; J gene: TRBJ2-3; D gene: -; V gene: TRBV7-2
CDR3 protein: CASSPRQGEGKLFF; CDR3 DNA: TGTGCCAGCAGCCCGCGACAGGGTGAGGGAAAACTGTTTTTT; J gene: TRBJ1-4; D gene: TRBD1; V gene: TRBV2
CDR3 protein: CASSPTAGEKLFF; CDR3 DNA: TGTGCCAGCAGCCCCACGGCGGGTGAAAAACTGTTTTTT; J gene: TRBJ1-4; D gene: -; V gene: TRBV5-5
CDR3 protein: CASSFQGANYNEQFF; CDR3 DNA: TGTGCCAGCAGCTTCCAGGGGGCCAACTACAATGAGCAGTTCTTC; J gene: TRBJ2-1; D gene: TRBD1; V gene: TRBV7-2
CDR3 protein: CATSRTGGWETQYF; CDR3 DNA: TGTGCCACCAGCAGGACAGGGGGCTGGGAGACCCAGTACTTC; J gene: TRBJ2-5; D gene: TRBD1; V gene: TRBV15
CDR3 protein: CASSRTTGALNEKLFF; CDR3 DNA: TGTGCCAGCTCACGAACAACAGGGGCCCTTAATGAAAAACTGTTTTTT; J gene: TRBJ1-4; D gene: TRBD1; V gene: TRBV18
CDR3 protein: CASSRVQGGEAFF; CDR3 DNA: TGTGCCAGTAGCAGGGTTCAGGGTGGGGAAGCTTTCTTT; J gene: TRBJ1-1; D gene: -; V gene: TRBV19
CDR3 protein: CASSVPGQGPDTQYF; CDR3 DNA: TGTGCCAGCAGCGTCCCGGGACAGGGGCCAGATACGCAGTATTTT; J gene: TRBJ2-3; D gene: TRBD1; V gene: TRBV9
CDR3 protein: CASSQRGGTGTYEQYF; CDR3 DNA: TGTGCCAGCAGCCAACGAGGCGGGACAGGGACCTACGAGCAGTACTTC; J gene: TRBJ2-7; D gene: TRBD1; V gene: TRBV14
CDR3 protein: CASTPKGNTGELFF; CDR3 DNA: TGTGCCAGCACTCCTAAAGGGAACACCGGGGAGCTGTTTTTT; J gene: TRBJ2-2; D gene: -; V gene: TRBV6-5
CDR3 protein: CASTRDRGSPLHF; CDR3 DNA: TGCGCCAGCACACGGGATAGGGGTTCACCCCTCCACTTT; J gene: TRBJ1-6; D gene: -; V gene: TRBV4-1
CDR3 protein: CASSSGRGIYGYTF; CDR3 DNA: TGTGCCAGCAGTTCGGGAAGGGGAATCTACGGCTACACCTTC; J gene: TRBJ1-2; D gene: -; V gene: TRBV6-6
CDR3 protein: CASSLDRIYTF; CDR3 DNA: TGTGCCAGCAGCTTAGATAGGATATACACCTTC; J gene: TRBJ1-2; D gene: -; V gene: TRBV7-9
CDR3 protein: CASGDVFNYEQYF; CDR3 DNA: TGTGCCAGCGGGGATGTCTTTAACTACGAGCAGTACTTC; J gene: TRBJ2-7; D gene: -; V gene: TRBV2
CDR3 protein: CASSDSGAQGRNTIYF; CDR3 DNA: TGTGCCAGCAGTGATTCGGGGGCCCAGGGTAGAAACACCATATATTTT; J gene: TRBJ1-3; D gene: -; V gene: TRBV6-1
CDR3 protein: CASSQDFETTGELFF; CDR3 DNA: TGTGCCAGCAGCCAAGATTTTGAGACAACCGGGGAGCTGTTTTTT; J gene: TRBJ2-2; D gene: -; V gene: TRBV4-2
CDR3 protein: CAWSPGGGNYGYTF; CDR3 DNA: TGTGCCTGGAGCCCCGGGGGGGGCAACTATGGCTACACCTTC; J gene: TRBJ1-2; D gene: -; V gene: TRBV30
CDR3 protein: CASSSTQGRNEKLFF; CDR3 DNA: TGTGCCAGCAGCTCAACACAGGGGAGGAATGAAAAACTGTTTTTT; J gene: TRBJ1-4; D gene: TRBD1; V gene: TRBV4-2
CDR3 protein: CASSPRGTLDSPLHF; CDR3 DNA: TGTGCCAGCTCACCACGGGGGACTCTGGATTCACCCCTCCACTTT; J gene: TRBJ1-6; D gene: -; V gene: TRBV18
CDR3 protein: CASSLGGTGEETQYF; CDR3 DNA: TGTGCCAGCAGCTTAGGCGGGACAGGGGAAGAGACCCAGTACTTC; J gene: TRBJ2-5; D gene: TRBD1; V gene: TRBV11-3
CDR3 protein: CASGPQASTDTQYF; CDR3 DNA: TGTGCCAGCGGGCCCCAGGCTAGCACAGATACGCAGTATTTT; J gene: TRBJ2-3; D gene: -; V gene: TRBV5-6
CDR3 protein: CASSPRGRQGISYNEQFF; CDR3 DNA: TGTGCCAGCAGCCCTCGGGGACGACAGGGAATATCCTACAATGAGCAGTTCTTC; J gene: TRBJ2-1; D gene: TRBD1; V gene: TRBV7-3
CDR3 protein: CAISESGTGDLNEKLFF; CDR3 DNA: TGTGCCATCAGTGAGTCCGGGACAGGGGATTTAAACGAAAAACTGTTTTTT; J gene: TRBJ1-4; D gene: TRBD1; V gene: TRBV10-3
CDR3 protein: CSFRTSGGYEQYF; CDR3 DNA: TGCAGCTTCAGGACTAGCGGGGGCTACGAGCAGTACTTC; J gene: TRBJ2-7; D gene: TRBD2; V gene: TRBV29-1
CDR3 protein: CASSQDLASGGVRETQYF; CDR3 DNA: TGTGCCAGCAGCCAAGATCTGGCTAGCGGGGGTGTGCGAGAGACCCAGTACTTC; J gene: TRBJ2-5; D gene: TRBD2; V gene: TRBV4-2
CDR3 protein: CASSVAGASTGELFF; CDR3 DNA: TGTGCCAGCAGCGTAGCAGGGGCCAGCACCGGGGAGCTGTTTTTT; J gene: TRBJ2-2; D gene: -; V gene: TRBV9
CDR3 protein: CASSRGQGESGYTF; CDR3 DNA: TGTGCCAGCTCACGGGGACAGGGCGAAAGTGGCTACACCTTC; J gene: TRBJ1-2; D gene: TRBD1; V gene: TRBV18
CDR3 protein: CASKENSGYGYTF; CDR3 DNA: TGTGCCAGTAAGGAAAACTCGGGCTATGGCTACACCTTC; J gene: TRBJ1-2; D gene: -; V gene: TRBV19
CDR3 protein: CASSPDSDSGNTIYF; CDR3 DNA: TGTGCCAGCAGCCCCGACTCGGACTCTGGAAACACCATATATTTT; J gene: TRBJ1-3; D gene: -; V gene: TRBV7-9
CDR3 protein: CASSYRGPTEAFF; CDR3 DNA: TGTGCCAGCAGTTACAGGGGGCCTACTGAAGCTTTCTTT; J gene: TRBJ1-1; D gene: TRBD1; V gene: TRBV28
CDR3 protein: CSSRMGYEQYF; CDR3 DNA: TGCAGCTCCCGTATGGGCTACGAGCAGTACTTC; J gene: TRBJ2-7; D gene: -; V gene: TRBV29-1